The 6 T cell receptor beta chains reported below all come from one sample, sequenced in a study of shared clonotypes between healthy human individuals. This table comes from immunoSEQ multiplex PCR, and its TCRdb copy is limited to in-frame clones, with some not included. The sample carries 2 million to 3 million clones, 80% to 95% recorded once. The specimen sequenced was naive CD4+ T cells from PBMCs. The subset here: CD45RA+ positively selected. The receptors were gathered from a man between 18 and 29 years old in good health. Some clones in this sample may be carry-over from other donors' samples.

Comment on this clone: The sample contains more than one DNA sequence encoding this CDR3. This chain uses TRBV28 with TRBJ2-2; D is possibly TRBD2 (6 bases). CDR1 and CDR2 (germline): MDHEN, SYDVKM. Trimming removed 8 bases at V and 4 bases at J, with 14 bases between. The CDR3 is made up of 14 amino acids. The CDR3 is CASVGPGSTGELFF. CDR3 bases: TGTGCCAGCGTCGGCCCCGGGAGCACCGGGGAGCTGTTTTTT.

The V and J genes are TRBV7-9 and TRBJ2-1; 15 nucleotides align to TRBD2. The CDR3 is made up of 17 amino acids. The germline V gene has CDR1 SEHNR and CDR2 FQNEAQ (reference sequence). V gave up 3 bases and J gave up 10 bases; unmatched junction bases: 10. The chain's CDR3 is CASSFQPGLAGGSEQFF. The CDR3 DNA follows: TGTGCCAGCAGCTTCCAACCGGGACTAGCGGGAGGTAGCGAGCAGTTCTTC.

A remark on this clone: The sample has other DNA sequences that encode this CDR3 too. V is TRBV5-1 and J is TRBJ2-7; TRBD2 matches 8 bases. The trim removed 0 bases at V and 1 base at J, leaving 0 bases unmatched. CDR3 length: 14 residues. From germline, CDR1 is SGHRS and CDR2 YFSETQ. CDR3 sequence reads: CASSLVAGSYEQYF. The CDR3 coding sequence is TGCGCCAGCAGCTTGGTAGCGGGGTCCTACGAGCAGTACTTC.

V is TRBV6-1 and J is TRBJ2-5; D could derive from TRBD1 or TRBD2 (5 bases each). CDR3 size: 15 residues. V was trimmed by 0 bases and J by 1 base, leaving 9 bases between them. Germline V lookup: CDR1 MNHNS, CDR2 SASEGT. The CDR3 DNA follows: TGTGCCAGCAGTGAAGCGTGGGGGACCCAAGAGACCCAGTACTTC. Encoded protein: CASSEAWGTQETQYF.

A single count supports this clone. The chain employs TRBV29-1 and TRBJ2-3; no reliable D call. From germline, CDR1 is SQVTM and CDR2 ANQGSEA. This CDR3 is 12 amino acids long. V shed 5 bases and J shed 2 bases, with 8 bases lying between them. The CDR3 bases are TGCAGCGTTTTGGTCGCCACAGATACGCAGTATTTT. Its translation: CSVLVATDTQYF.

The rearrangement joins TRBV11-2 to TRBJ2-3; TRBD1 matches at 9 bases. Germline V gene sequence: CDR1 SGHAT, CDR2 FQNNGV. The CDR3 loop spans 15 amino acids. The V segment lost 5 bases and the J segment 5 bases; nucleotides outside the gene matches: 8. CDR3 bases: TGTGCCAGCAGCCCCCGGACAGGGGCCGTAGATACGCAGTATTTT. Its protein product is CASSPRTGAVDTQYF.